The 26 T cell receptor beta chains below all came from one sample that was sequenced in a study of blood T cells in healthy people across ages. The second PCR ran roughly 7 to 12 cycles with a sample-barcoded 5' primer and J-beta primers. TCRdb fed the 5' RACE reads into MiXCR, producing one record per CDR3 protein. The sample carries 2 million or so distinct CDR3 sequences, about 50% recorded once. Sample: blood. The receptors were gathered from a woman aged 40 to 49 in good health.

The V gene is TRBV12-3 or TRBV12-4, the J gene TRBJ2-1; 13 bases agree with TRBD2. CDR3 length: 13 amino acids. The V gene end was trimmed by 6 bases and the J gene end by 8 bases; junction bases not matched to a gene: 1. The CDR3, as DNA: TGTGCCAGCAGACTAGCGGGGGGGGATGAGCAGTTCTTC. Translated: CASRLAGGDEQFF.

The chain couples TRBV7-2 to TRBJ2-3; D not certain. Between the trimmed V and J ends, which lost 5 bases and 2 bases, there was a span of 11 bases. The CDR3 runs 14 residues. Germline V lookup: CDR1 SGHTA, CDR2 FQGNSA. CDR3 sequence: CASSVEVNTDTQYF. The CDR3 DNA is TGTGCCAGCAGCGTAGAGGTCAACACAGATACGCAGTATTTT.

This clonotype was seen only a few times. The chain combines TRBV2 with TRBJ2-1, with D perhaps matching TRBD1 or TRBD2 (7 bases each). CDR1 SNHLY and CDR2 FYNNEI come from the germline V gene. The V and J ends lost 8 bases and 4 bases respectively, with 24 bases between them. This CDR3 is 17 amino acids long. DNA of the CDR3: TGTGCCAGCCTGGGGAGGGGGCCGGCGGGCGCTTACAATGAGCAGTTCTTC. Amino acids: CASLGRGPAGAYNEQFF. The entire variable domain, with the rest obtained from reference TRBV2 and TRBJ2-1, is as follows: EPEVTQTPSHQVTQMGQEVILRCVPISNHLYFYWYRQILGQKVEFLVSFYNNEISEKSEIFDDQFSVERPDGSNFTLKIRSTKLEDSAMYFCASLGRGPAGAYNEQFFGPGTRLTVL.

This clonotype was found a few times. V is TRBV20-1 and J is TRBJ1-2, with D perhaps matching TRBD1 (5 bases). Germline values: CDR1 DFQATT, CDR2 SNEGSKA (reference sequence). The CDR3 contains 12 residues. Trimming took off 6 bases at V and 0 bases at J, with 8 bases between the two ends. Here the CDR3 DNA reads TGCAGTGCCGGGGCAGCTAACTATGGCTACACCTTC. It encodes CSAGAANYGYTF.

The chain recombines TRBV6-5 with TRBJ1-1; D unresolved. The V gene's germline CDR1 is MNHEY and CDR2 SVGAGI. The CDR3 loop spans 16 amino acids. The V gene lost 2 bases and the J gene lost 0 bases, with 13 bases spanning the gap. CDR3 sequence (DNA): TGTGCCAGCAGTTACCAAACCTCAATATTGAACACTGAAGCTTTCTTT. Protein sequence: CASSYQTSILNTEAFF.

The chain is built from TRBV20-1 and TRBJ2-1, with 8 bases lining up with TRBD2. Trimming at V came to 4 bases and at J to 5 bases, leaving 10 bases not matched to a gene. Germline lookup yields CDR1 DFQATT and CDR2 SNEGSKA (reference sequence). The CDR3 length is 15 residues. The CDR3 sequence: CSATGLAPGHNEQFF. The CDR3 coding sequence is TGCAGTGCTACCGGACTAGCCCCAGGACACAATGAGCAGTTCTTC.

The rearrangement joins TRBV20-1 to TRBJ1-2, with a weak D call TRBD1 (5 bases). This CDR3 spans 15 amino acids. V was cut by 1 base and J by 4 bases, with 16 bases left in between. CDR1 is DFQATT, CDR2 SNEGSKA, per germline (reference sequence). CDR3 region: CSARVLRDPRYGYTF. CDR3 sequence (DNA): TGCAGTGCTAGAGTTTTAAGGGACCCTCGCTATGGCTACACCTTC.

The chain is built from TRBV20-1 and TRBJ1-2, with 8 bases that match TRBD1. The CDR3 spans 13 residues. V was clipped by 6 bases and J by 7 bases; unmatched bases: 10. Germline CDR1 and CDR2: DFQATT and SNEGSKA (reference sequence). The CDR3: CSAPDRGGTGYTF. The CDR3 DNA follows: TGCAGTGCCCCCGACAGGGGCGGTACTGGCTACACCTTC.

This chain links TRBV6-1 with TRBJ2-5; 9 bases map to TRBD1. The V gene end was trimmed by 7 bases and the J gene end by 4 bases; junction bases not matched to a gene: 7. The germline CDR1 and CDR2 sequences are MNHNS and SASEGT. This CDR3 is built from 14 residues. The CDR3 reads CASTQGAFVETQYF. DNA for the CDR3: TGTGCCAGCACACAGGGGGCTTTTGTAGAGACCCAGTACTTC.

This clonotype has more than one count but fewer than ten. The chain uses TRBV12-3 or TRBV12-4 and TRBJ2-6; tentatively, D is TRBD2 (5 bases). V was shortened by 8 bases and J by 4 bases, with 18 bases between the two germline ends. The CDR3 is made up of 16 amino acids. The CDR3 DNA reads TGTGCCAGCCTGGGATTCGAGGGTACCGGGGCCAACGTCCTGACTTTC. It codes for CASLGFEGTGANVLTF.

The chain has TRBV12-3 or TRBV12-4 and TRBJ2-3; 11 nucleotides line up with TRBD2. Losses at the gene ends were 7 bases for V and 4 bases for J; bases not matched to a gene: 7. CDR3 length: 15 residues. CDR3: CASNRLAGRADTQYF. The DNA for the CDR3 is TGTGCCAGCAACAGACTAGCGGGGAGAGCAGATACGCAGTATTTT.

The table lists this clonotype with a few counts. The chain combines TRBV7-2 with TRBJ1-5, with 8 bases identical to TRBD1. CDR1 is SGHTA, CDR2 FQGNSA, per germline. The CDR3 totals 18 residues. V trimming: 1 base; J trimming: 5 bases; junction bases outside the gene matches: 13. The CDR3 DNA sequence: TGTGCCAGCAGCTTAGACGACAGGGGTCTTGACTTTTATCAGCCCCAGCATTTT. It yields the protein CASSLDDRGLDFYQPQHF.

The chain combines TRBV6-2 or TRBV6-3 with TRBJ2-5; TRBD1 matches 8 bases. The DNA end lines up better with TRBJ2-7; the J call may be wrong. Germline V gives CDR1 MNHEY, CDR2 SVGEGT. This CDR3 region has 17 residues. CDR3 coding DNA: TGTGCCAGCAGTTACCCGCCCGAGGACAGGGCGTTCCACGAGCAGTACTTC. Its translation is CASSYPPEDRAFHEQYF.

This clonotype was picked up a small number of times. The rearrangement joins TRBV28 to TRBJ2-4, with 9 bases identical to TRBD1. With V trimmed by 3 bases and J by 9 bases, 3 bases remained unmatched. Germline loops: CDR1 MDHEN, CDR2 SYDVKM. CDR3 size: 13 residues. The CDR3 loop is CASSFTGGGIQYF. CDR3 nucleotide sequence: TGTGCCAGCAGTTTCACAGGGGGCGGCATTCAGTACTTC.

This chain connects TRBV6-2 or TRBV6-3 to TRBJ2-5, with 9 bases that match TRBD1. Unmatched junction bases numbered 18, after V lost 5 bases and J lost 11 bases. CDR3 size: 16 residues. Germline V CDR1 and CDR2: MNHEY, SVGEGT. The CDR3 reads CASSNPGTGRENEQYF. CDR3 nucleotides: TGTGCCAGCAGTAATCCCGGGACAGGGAGGGAGAATGAGCAGTACTTC.

The chain has TRBV7-2 and TRBJ2-1; TRBD2 matches 12 bases. Near its end, the DNA agrees better with TRBJ2-7, so the J call may be wrong. The CDR3 is 15 residues long. The germline gives CDR1 SGHTA, CDR2 FQGNSA. CDR3 loop: CASSFGLAGYNEQYF. CDR3 nucleotides: TGTGCCAGCAGCTTCGGACTAGCGGGGTACAATGAGCAGTACTTC.

This clonotype was observed a few times. This chain links TRBV28 with TRBJ1-2; 7 positions agree with TRBD1. V gave up 7 bases and J gave up 4 bases; unmatched junction bases: 9. CDR1 is MDHEN, CDR2 SYDVKM, per germline. There are 14 residues in the CDR3. This CDR3 is CASTLKGAGYGYTF. The CDR3 region has the DNA TGTGCCAGCACCCTAAAGGGGGCTGGCTATGGCTACACCTTC.

J is TRBJ2-5 and V is TRBV6-6; D perhaps matches TRBD2 (5 bases). V lost 7 bases to trimming and J lost 5 bases, with 11 bases between them. The CDR3 runs 12 residues. The germline V gene has CDR1 MNHNY and CDR2 SVGAGI (reference sequence). The CDR3 here is CASNRAGETQYF. The CDR3 region has the DNA TGTGCCAGCAATAGGGCGGGTGAGACCCAGTACTTC.

V is TRBV6-5 and J is TRBJ2-1; no clear D. Germline loops: CDR1 MNHEY, CDR2 SVGAGI. The CDR3 is 13 amino acids. The germline V and J ends were trimmed by 6 bases and 6 bases, with 12 bases remaining between them. Written as DNA, the CDR3 is TGTGCCAGCAGGACTCCGTCGGGCAATGAGCAGTTCTTC. It encodes CASRTPSGNEQFF.

This clonotype was found once. The chain carries TRBV27 and TRBJ1-2, with 10 bases lining up with TRBD1. The CDR3 covers 13 residues. The germline gives CDR1 MNHEY, CDR2 SMNVEV (reference sequence). The J segment lost 7 bases and the V segment lost 6 bases, leaving 5 bases of the junction unmatched. CDR3 coding DNA: TGTGCCAGCAGCGACAGGGGGCTAAGTGGCTACACCTTC. Encoded protein: CASSDRGLSGYTF.

This chain links TRBV12-3 or TRBV12-4 with TRBJ2-7; possibly TRBD1 or TRBD2 for D (5 bases each). V lost 6 bases, J lost 7 bases, and 19 bases lay in between. This CDR3 has 14 residues. CDR3 nucleotide sequence: TGTGCCAGCAGACTAACCGGGACCAACAATGAGCAGTACTTC. The encoded protein is CASRLTGTNNEQYF.

V and J are TRBV7-2 and TRBJ2-1; TRBD2 matches 8 bases. Germline CDR1 and CDR2: SGHTA and FQGNSA. This CDR3 comprises 13 residues. With V trimmed by 1 base and J by 12 bases, 5 bases remained unmatched. In DNA, the CDR3 is TGTGCCAGCAGCTTAGACACGGGACTAGGGCAGTTCTTC. It yields the protein CASSLDTGLGQFF. Together with reference TRBV7-2 and TRBJ2-1, the CDR3 gives the full variable domain: GAGVSQSPSNKVTEKGKDVELRCDPISGHTALYWYRQSLGQGLEFLIYFQGNSAPDKSGLPSDRFSAERTGGSVSTLTIQRTQQEDSAVYLCASSLDTGLGQFFGPGTRLTVL.

The chain is built from TRBV29-1 and TRBJ2-1; D might be TRBD2 (6 bases). With the DNA end fitting TRBJ2-7 better, the J assignment may be wrong. The CDR3 length is 14 residues. Germline-derived CDR1 and CDR2 are SQVTM and ANQGSEA. CDR3: CSVEGGDSYNEQYF. The CDR3 region has the DNA TGCAGCGTTGAGGGTGGGGACTCCTACAATGAGCAGTACTTC.

V gene TRBV4-3 combines with J gene TRBJ2-5, with D hard to call. Germline lookup yields CDR1 LGHNA and CDR2 YSLEER. The CDR3 has 14 amino acids. The V end was cut by 0 bases, the J end by 3 bases, with 8 bases between. The DNA of the CDR3 is TGCGCCAGCAGCCAAGATGTGTCAGAAGAGACCCAGTACTTC. The encoded protein is CASSQDVSEETQYF.

This clonotype was observed a few times. The chain combines TRBV6-2 or TRBV6-3 with TRBJ1-4; tentatively, D is TRBD1 (5 bases). This CDR3 comprises 13 residues. In germline, CDR1 is MNHEY, CDR2 SVGEGT. Deletions cut 5 bases from V and 7 bases from J, with 11 bases between. The CDR3 DNA follows: TGTGCCAGCAGTCGGGGGACGGCTGAAAAACTGTTTTTT. It specifies CASSRGTAEKLFF.

The chain combines TRBV27 with TRBJ1-4, with D hard to call. The CDR3 spans 12 residues. V was clipped by 6 bases and J by 5 bases, with 7 bases between them. CDR1 is MNHEY and CDR2 is SMNVEV in the germline V gene (reference sequence). CDR3 protein: CASRQANEKLFF. For the CDR3, the DNA is TGTGCCAGCAGGCAGGCGAATGAAAAACTGTTTTTT. Full variable domain (rest looked up from reference TRBV27 and TRBJ1-4): EAQVTQNPRYLITVTGKKLTVTCSQNMNHEYMSWYRQDPGLGLRQIYYSMNVEVTDKGDVPEGYKVSRKEKRNFPLILESPSPNQTSLYFCASRQANEKLFFGSGTQLSVL.